Listed here is a single T cell receptor beta chain. Its binding antigen is unknown. These data come from a study of T cells expressing NK-cell markers (dated by TCRdb to the early 2020s). Study-wide context: TCR beta-chain repertoires were profiled in sorted CD3+CD56+NKG2C+, CD3+CD56+NKG2C- and CD3+CD56-NKG2C+ T-cell subsets from eight donors. Among the eight sequenced donors, seven were HCMV-seropositive and one was HCMV-seronegative. The eight sequenced donors were randomly selected healthy volunteers, three men and five women. The libraries were sequenced on Illumina HiSeq 2000/2500, MiSeq or NextSeq, producing 2 x 150 bp reads.

A commercial ELISA kit detecting HCMV-specific IgG in serum was used to determine HCMV serostatus. Ficoll density gradient centrifugation was used to isolate peripheral blood mononuclear cells from blood. Taken from cysteine to phenylalanine, the CDR3 has 15 residues. No DNA is recorded. The sequencing machine was an Illumina HiSeq 2000. 5'RACE template switching, by which a universal primer site and unique molecular identifiers were added, was used to make TCR beta cDNA libraries. Synthesis of cDNA was primed from the TCR beta constant segment and was followed by two consecutive PCR amplification steps. Per the authors' processing: MIGEC was used to demultiplex reads and group reads by UMI, and MiTCR was used to assemble and quantify clonotypes. To exclude erroneous sequences, only TCR cDNA sequences supported by at least two reads were retained. The tcR package was used for downstream repertoire analysis, with clonotypes matched between fractions based on CDR3 nucleotide sequence plus V segment. VDJmatch was used to annotate antigen specificity against VDJdb, with one amino acid substitution in CDR3 permitted. TCRdb reprocessed the reads into one record per CDR3 protein sequence, lacking DNA. What appears here as the V and J calls and clone size reflects TCRdb's work, not the paper's. This sample's table lists approximately 550,000 distinct CDR3 sequences. The top ten constitute approximately 3.6% of the sample.

Results the study describes overall, beyond this receptor: Whether the expanded NKG2C-expressing T cell clones were specific for HCMV antigens remained unclear. For roughly 6 donors, the dominant CD3+CD56+NKG2C+ clonotypes were among the top 10 CD8+ clonotypes and accounted for about 1.0-7.5% of CD8+ T cells. Those dominant clonotypes were again the most abundant among CD3+CD56-NKG2C+ cells in four donors, at roughly 25-65%.

The rearrangement joined TRBV12-3 or TRBV12-4 to TRBJ2-2; the D call of TRBD2 rests on TCRdb alone, since no DNA is present to check it. Material for sequencing was blood T cells: a sorted CD56 or NKG2C T cell subset, CD4+ or CD8+ T cells, or bulk PBMC T cells (not recorded which). This TCR came from a man between 18 and 29 years old in good health. Donor details come from another sample of the same person, matched by shared clones. The encoded CDR3 is CASTSAGWNTGELFF.